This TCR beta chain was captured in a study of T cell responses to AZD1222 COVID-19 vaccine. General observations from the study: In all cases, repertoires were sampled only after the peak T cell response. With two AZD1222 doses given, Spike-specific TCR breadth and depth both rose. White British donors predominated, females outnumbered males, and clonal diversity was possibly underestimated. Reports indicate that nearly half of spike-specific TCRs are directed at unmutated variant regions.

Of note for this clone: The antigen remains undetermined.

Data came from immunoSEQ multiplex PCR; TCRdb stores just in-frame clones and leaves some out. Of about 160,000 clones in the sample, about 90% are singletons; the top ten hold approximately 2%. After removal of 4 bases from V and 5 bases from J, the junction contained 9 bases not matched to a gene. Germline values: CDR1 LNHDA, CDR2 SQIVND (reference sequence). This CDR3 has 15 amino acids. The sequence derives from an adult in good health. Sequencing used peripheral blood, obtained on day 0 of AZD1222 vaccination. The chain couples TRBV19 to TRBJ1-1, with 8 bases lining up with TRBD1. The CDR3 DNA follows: TGTGCCAGTAGTAACGGACAGGGAAGGAGAACTGAAGCTTTCTTT. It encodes CASSNGQGRRTEAFF.